This T cell receptor beta chain derives from a study of T cells in Graves' hyperthyroidism and ophthalmopathy. Overall study findings and caveats: Clonotypes that were expanded in thyroid above 0.001 mostly appeared in blood too. Stable hyperthyroidism was told apart from ophthalmopathy by a model built on 13 V-J features. Ophthalmopathy onset followed model prediction by a median about seven months.

Investigators excluded patients with uncontrolled infection, other autoimmune disease, pregnancy or lactation. A word on this clonotype: Antigen: not known. Without the conserved terminal phenylalanine or tryptophan, this CDR3 likely stems from a read error. It is unclear where the CDR3 begins or ends on the DNA, so no DNA is shown, and the CDR3 is as TCRdb lists it.

CDR1 and CDR2 from the germline V gene are SGHNT and YENEEA. The CDR3 spans 10 amino acids, including both terminal residues. Amplified TCR beta CDR3 regions came from RNA transcripts. During a first-round RT-PCR of the TCR CDR3, the HTBI primer set was used. One entry per CDR3 protein results from TCRdb running MiXCR on the multiplex PCR reads. The data contain approximately 510,000 distinct CDR3 sequences, roughly 45% of them singletons. The receptor was isolated from an adult woman with Graves' disease, either hyperthyroidism or ophthalmopathy (not recorded which). The chain recombines TRBV11-3 with TRBJ1-4; whether TRBD1, the table's D call, matches the DNA was not checked. Sequences were obtained from peripheral blood or thyroid tissue (not recorded which). CDR3 sequence reads: CASSLEPGTY.